This T cell receptor (beta chain) is from a study of blood T cell repertoires in COVID-19. Profiling relied on immunoSEQ multiplex PCR, and the TCRdb table lists in-frame clones only, not all of them. The table includes some 48,000 clones, roughly 90% detected once. V trimming: 5 bases; J trimming: 7 bases; junction bases outside the gene matches: 5. The CDR3 loop spans 12 amino acids. CDR1 is SGHDT and CDR2 is YYEEEE in the germline V gene. The sequence was obtained from a man aged 65 to 79 with active COVID-19. The sample was peripheral blood. The gene calls are TRBV5-6 and TRBJ1-2; 7 bases fit TRBD1. CDR3 sequence reads: CASRRGQSGYTF. The CDR3 DNA follows: TGTGCCAGCAGGCGGGGACAGTCTGGCTACACCTTC.